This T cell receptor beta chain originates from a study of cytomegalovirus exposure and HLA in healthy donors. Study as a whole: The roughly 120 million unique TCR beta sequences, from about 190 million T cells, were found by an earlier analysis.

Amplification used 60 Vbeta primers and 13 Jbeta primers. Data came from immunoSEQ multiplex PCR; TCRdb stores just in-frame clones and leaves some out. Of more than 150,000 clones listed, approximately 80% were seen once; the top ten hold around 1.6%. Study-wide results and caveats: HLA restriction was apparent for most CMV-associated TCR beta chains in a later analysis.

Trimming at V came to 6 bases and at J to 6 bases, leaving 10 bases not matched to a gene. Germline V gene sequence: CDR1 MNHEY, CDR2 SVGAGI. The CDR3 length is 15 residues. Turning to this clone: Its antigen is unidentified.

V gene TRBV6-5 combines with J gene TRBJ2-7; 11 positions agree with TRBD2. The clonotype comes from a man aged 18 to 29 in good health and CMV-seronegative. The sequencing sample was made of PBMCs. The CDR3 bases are TGTGCCAGCAGGCCACGACCGACTAGCGGGGTCGAGCAGTACTTC. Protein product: CASRPRPTSGVEQYF.